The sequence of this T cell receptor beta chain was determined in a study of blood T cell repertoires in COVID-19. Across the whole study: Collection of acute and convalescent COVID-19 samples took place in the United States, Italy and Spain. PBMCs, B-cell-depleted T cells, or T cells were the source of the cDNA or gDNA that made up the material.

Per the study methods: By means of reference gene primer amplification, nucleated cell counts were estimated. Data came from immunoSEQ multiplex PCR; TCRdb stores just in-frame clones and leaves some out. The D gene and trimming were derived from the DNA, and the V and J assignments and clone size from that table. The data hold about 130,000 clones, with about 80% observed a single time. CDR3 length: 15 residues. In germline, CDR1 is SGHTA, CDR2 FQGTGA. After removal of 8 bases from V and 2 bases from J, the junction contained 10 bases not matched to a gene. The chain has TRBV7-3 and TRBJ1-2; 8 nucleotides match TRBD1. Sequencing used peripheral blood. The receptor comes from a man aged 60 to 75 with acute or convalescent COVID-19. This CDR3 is CASGRTGKSNYGYTF. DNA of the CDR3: TGTGCCAGCGGACGGACAGGGAAGTCAAACTATGGCTACACCTTC.